The 13 T cell receptor beta chains reported below all come from one sample, sequenced in a study of T cell responses to AZD1222 COVID-19 vaccine (dated by TCRdb to about 2021). Library preparation employed the immunoSEQ multiplex PCR assay. The source is immuneACCESS, and TCRdb retained only in-frame sequences with V and J called. Part of the clones is not carried over; for the studies checked, unresolved V genes explain less than half of this, and the remainder is unexplained. The sample profile shows about 140,000 clones; around 89% of them were found once. Clones ranked in the top ten supply about 3.1% of the sample. Reading the label with the study, this specimen's time point is: about 28 days (+/-7) after the second vaccine dose. The starting material was peripheral blood, obtained 28 days after the second AZD1222 dose. These receptors were obtained from an adult who received the AZD1222 COVID-19 vaccine.

The chain recombines TRBV2 with TRBJ2-5; the D call may be TRBD1 or TRBD2 (5 bases each). Deletions cut 6 bases from V and 1 base from J, with 12 bases between. Germline loops: CDR1 SNHLY, CDR2 FYNNEI. The CDR3 spans 14 residues. This CDR3 reads CASSRDRFQETQYF. The CDR3 region has the DNA TGTGCCAGCAGCCGGGACCGATTCCAAGAGACCCAGTACTTC.

The chain recombines TRBV28 with TRBJ1-2, with a tentative D call TRBD1 (5 bases). Looked up from germline, CDR1 is MDHEN and CDR2 is SYDVKM. The CDR3 is made up of 12 amino acids. Trimming took 7 bases from V and 8 from J, leaving 14 bases between them. CDR3 sequence reads: CASNNQGDGYTF. The CDR3 coding sequence is TGTGCCAGCAATAACCAGGGTGACGGCTACACCTTC.

The chain recombines TRBV5-1 with TRBJ2-1, with D uncertain. CDR1 SGHRS and CDR2 YFSETQ come from the germline V gene. With 0 bases removed from V and 10 bases from J, the gap between germline ends came to 14 bases. The CDR3 runs to 14 residues. CDR3 coding DNA: TGCGCCAGCAGCTTGGTCTTAGTTAATAAGGAGCAGTTCTTC. It encodes CASSLVLVNKEQFF.

The V and J genes are TRBV6-6 and TRBJ2-7, with a weak D call TRBD2 (5 bases). The length of the CDR3 is 13 residues. CDR1 and CDR2 from the germline V gene are MNHNY and SVGAGI (reference sequence). V lost 6 bases and J 2 bases, leaving 11 bases between the germline ends. The CDR3 loop is CASRTDFAYEQYF. CDR3 coding DNA: TGTGCCAGCAGAACGGACTTCGCCTACGAGCAGTACTTC.

The rearrangement uses TRBV7-8 and TRBJ1-5; D is possibly TRBD1 (5 bases). The CDR3 consists of 14 residues. Germline V gives CDR1 SGHVS, CDR2 FQNEAQ. The ends were cut back, 5 bases at V and 3 bases at J, with 11 bases in the middle. CDR3 region: CASSQGADNQPQHF. For the CDR3, the DNA is TGTGCCAGCAGCCAAGGGGCGGACAATCAGCCCCAGCATTTT. The complete variable domain, with remaining parts taken from reference TRBV7-8 and TRBJ1-5, reads GAGVSQSPRYKVAKRGQDVALRCDPISGHVSLFWYQQALGQGPEFLTYFQNEAQLDKSGLPSDRFFAERPEGSVSTLKIQRTQQEDSAVYLCASSQGADNQPQHFGDGTRLSIL.

The rearrangement links TRBV9 to TRBJ2-1; weak D call: TRBD2 (5 bases). This CDR3 is built from 13 residues. CDR1 and CDR2 from the germline V gene are SGDLS and YYNGEE. Trimming took off 2 bases at V and 7 bases at J, with 10 bases between the two ends. CDR3 DNA sequence: TGTGCCAGCAGCGTTCGGGGAGTGAATGAGCAGTTCTTC. Residues: CASSVRGVNEQFF.

The rearrangement uses TRBV5-3 and TRBJ2-7; TRBD2 matches 11 bases. TRBV5-3 is filed as an ORF, its function uncertain. The trim removed 7 bases at V and 1 base at J, leaving 13 bases unmatched. The CDR3 totals 17 residues. CDR3 in amino acids: CARSSRIAGGPSYEQYF. DNA for the CDR3: TGTGCCAGATCTTCGAGGATAGCGGGAGGGCCGTCCTACGAGCAGTACTTC.

The chain has TRBV5-1 and TRBJ1-5, with D unresolved. The CDR3 spans 15 residues. V shed 2 bases and J shed 4 bases, with 13 bases lying between them. Germline-derived CDR1 and CDR2 are SGHRS and YFSETQ. This CDR3 is CASSFLPGENQPQHF. CDR3 coding DNA: TGCGCCAGCAGCTTTCTACCGGGAGAGAATCAGCCCCAGCATTTT.

The rearrangement links TRBV5-1 to TRBJ1-1; 12 bases align to TRBD1. This CDR3 contains 13 residues. Germline V gene lookup returns CDR1 SGHRS and CDR2 YFSETQ. V shed 2 bases and J 11 bases; nucleotides not matched to a gene: 4. CDR3 in amino acids: CASSLRDRGHAFF. CDR3 nucleotides: TGCGCCAGCAGCTTACGGGACAGGGGGCACGCTTTCTTT.

This clone showed up just a few times. This rearrangement joins TRBV30 to TRBJ1-6; a possible D gene is TRBD1 (5 bases). Trimming took 1 base from V and 6 from J, leaving 7 bases between them. Germline CDR1 is GTSNPN and CDR2 is SVGIG (reference sequence). The CDR3 length is 13 residues. This CDR3 is CAWSGTGNSPLHF. The CDR3 coding sequence is TGTGCCTGGAGTGGTACAGGTAATTCACCCCTCCACTTT.

V gene TRBV9 combines with J gene TRBJ2-2; no clear D. Germline V gene sequence: CDR1 SGDLS, CDR2 YYNGEE. V shed 4 bases and J shed 1 base, with 11 bases lying between them. The CDR3 contains 15 residues. The CDR3 loop reads CASSPRRMNTGELFF. The CDR3 nucleotides are TGTGCCAGCAGCCCCCGAAGAATGAACACCGGGGAGCTGTTTTTT.

This clone was recorded only once. This chain connects TRBV3-1 (or the pseudogene TRBV3-2) to TRBJ1-3; D not certain. Germline values: CDR1 LGHDT, CDR2 YNNKEL (reference sequence). The V end lost 4 bases, the J end lost 0 bases, and 10 bases lay between the germline ends. The CDR3 consists of 15 residues. In DNA, the CDR3 is TGTGCCAGCAGCCGTTACATCTACTCTGGAAACACCATATATTTT. Translated, it gives CASSRYIYSGNTIYF.

The chain couples TRBV12-3 or TRBV12-4 to TRBJ1-2; 7 bases line up with TRBD1. J gave up 5 bases and V 5 bases, and 5 bases lay outside the gene matches. CDR3 length: 13 amino acids. The CDR3 DNA reads TGTGCCAGCAGTGGTCCGGGACAGTATGGCTACACCTTC. Protein product: CASSGPGQYGYTF.